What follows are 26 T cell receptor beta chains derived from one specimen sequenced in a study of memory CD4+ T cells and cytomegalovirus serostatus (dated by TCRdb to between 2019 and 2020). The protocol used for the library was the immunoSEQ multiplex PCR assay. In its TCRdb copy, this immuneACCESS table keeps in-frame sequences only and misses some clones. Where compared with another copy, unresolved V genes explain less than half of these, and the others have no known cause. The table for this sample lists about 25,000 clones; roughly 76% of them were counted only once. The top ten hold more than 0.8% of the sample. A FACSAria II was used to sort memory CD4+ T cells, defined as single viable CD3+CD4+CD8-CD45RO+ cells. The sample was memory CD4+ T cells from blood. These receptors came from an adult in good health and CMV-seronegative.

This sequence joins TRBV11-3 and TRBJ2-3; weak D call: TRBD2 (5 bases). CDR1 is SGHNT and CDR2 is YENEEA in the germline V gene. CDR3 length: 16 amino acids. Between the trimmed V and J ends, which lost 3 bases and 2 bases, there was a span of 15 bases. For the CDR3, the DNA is TGTGCCAGCAGCTTGGCGGGTGACCGCCCCACAGATACGCAGTATTTT. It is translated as CASSLAGDRPTDTQYF.

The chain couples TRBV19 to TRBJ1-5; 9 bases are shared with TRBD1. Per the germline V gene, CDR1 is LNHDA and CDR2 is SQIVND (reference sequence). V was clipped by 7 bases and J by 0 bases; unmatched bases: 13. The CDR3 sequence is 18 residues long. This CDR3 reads CASTRGQGGRYSNQPQHF. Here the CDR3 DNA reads TGTGCCAGTACCAGGGGACAGGGCGGCCGTTATAGCAATCAGCCCCAGCATTTT. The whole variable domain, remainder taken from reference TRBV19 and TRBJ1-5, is DGGITQSPKYLFRKEGQNVTLSCEQNLNHDAMYWYRQDPGQGLRLIYYSQIVNDFQKGDIAEGYSVSREKKESFPLTVTSAQKNPTAFYLCASTRGQGGRYSNQPQHFGDGTRLSIL.

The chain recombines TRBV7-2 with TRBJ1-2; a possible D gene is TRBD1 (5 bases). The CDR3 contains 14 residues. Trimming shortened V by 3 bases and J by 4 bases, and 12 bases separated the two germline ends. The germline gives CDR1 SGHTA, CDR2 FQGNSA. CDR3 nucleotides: TGTGCCAGCAGCTTGGGGGTTGTCTCCTATGGCTACACCTTC. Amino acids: CASSLGVVSYGYTF.

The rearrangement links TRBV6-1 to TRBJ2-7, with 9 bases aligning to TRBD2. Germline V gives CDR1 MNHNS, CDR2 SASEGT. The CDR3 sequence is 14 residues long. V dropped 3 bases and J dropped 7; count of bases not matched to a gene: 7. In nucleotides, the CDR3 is TGTGCCAGCAGTGATGGCGGGAGGGCCTGGGAGCAGTACTTC. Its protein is CASSDGGRAWEQYF.

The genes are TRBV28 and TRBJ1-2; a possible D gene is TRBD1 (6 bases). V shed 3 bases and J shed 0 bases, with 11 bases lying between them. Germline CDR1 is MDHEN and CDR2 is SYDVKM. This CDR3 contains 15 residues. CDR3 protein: CASSFGGATNYGYTF. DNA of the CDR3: TGTGCCAGCAGTTTCGGGGGCGCTACTAACTATGGCTACACCTTC.

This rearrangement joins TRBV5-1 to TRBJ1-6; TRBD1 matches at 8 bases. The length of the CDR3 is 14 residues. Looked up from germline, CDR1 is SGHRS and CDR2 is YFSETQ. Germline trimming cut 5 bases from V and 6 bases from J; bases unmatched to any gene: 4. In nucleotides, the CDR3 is TGCGCCAGCAGTATCACAGGGGGTAATTCACCCCTCCACTTT. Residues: CASSITGGNSPLHF.

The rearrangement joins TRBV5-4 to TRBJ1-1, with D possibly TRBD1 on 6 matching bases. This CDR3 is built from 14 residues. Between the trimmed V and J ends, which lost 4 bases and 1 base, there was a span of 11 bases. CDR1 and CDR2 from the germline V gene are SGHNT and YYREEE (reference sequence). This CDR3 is CASSRQTGNTEAFF. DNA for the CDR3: TGTGCCAGCAGCAGACAGACAGGGAACACTGAAGCTTTCTTT.

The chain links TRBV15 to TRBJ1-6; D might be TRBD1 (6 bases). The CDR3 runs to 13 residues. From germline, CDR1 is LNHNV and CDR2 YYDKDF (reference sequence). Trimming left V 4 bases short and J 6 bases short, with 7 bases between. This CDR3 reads CATSKQGNSPLHF. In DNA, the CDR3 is TGTGCCACCAGCAAACAGGGTAATTCACCCCTCCACTTT.

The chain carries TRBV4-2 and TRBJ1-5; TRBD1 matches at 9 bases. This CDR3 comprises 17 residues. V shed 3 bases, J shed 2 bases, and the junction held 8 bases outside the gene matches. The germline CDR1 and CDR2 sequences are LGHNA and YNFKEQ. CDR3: CASSQGTGGGGNQPQHF. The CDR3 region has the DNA TGTGCCAGCAGCCAGGGAACAGGGGGCGGTGGCAATCAGCCCCAGCATTTT.

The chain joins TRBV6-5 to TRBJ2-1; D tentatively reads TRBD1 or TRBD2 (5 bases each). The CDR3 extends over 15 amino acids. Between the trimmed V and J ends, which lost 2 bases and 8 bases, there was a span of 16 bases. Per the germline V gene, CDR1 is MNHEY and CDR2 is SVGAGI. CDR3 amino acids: CASSYNGAGGDEQFF. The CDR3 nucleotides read TGTGCCAGCAGTTACAATGGGGCGGGTGGGGATGAGCAGTTCTTC.

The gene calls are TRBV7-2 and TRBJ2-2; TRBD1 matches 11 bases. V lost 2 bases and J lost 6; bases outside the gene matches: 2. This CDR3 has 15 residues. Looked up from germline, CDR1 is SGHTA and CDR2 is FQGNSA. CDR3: CASSLRGQGAGELFF. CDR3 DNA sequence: TGTGCCAGCAGCTTAAGGGGACAGGGGGCCGGGGAGCTGTTTTTT.

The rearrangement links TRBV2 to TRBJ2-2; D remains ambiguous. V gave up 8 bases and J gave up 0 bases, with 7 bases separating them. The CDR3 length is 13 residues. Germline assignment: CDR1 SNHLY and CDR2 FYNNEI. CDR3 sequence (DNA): TGTGCCAGCGCCAGGTCGAACACCGGGGAGCTGTTTTTT. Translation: CASARSNTGELFF.

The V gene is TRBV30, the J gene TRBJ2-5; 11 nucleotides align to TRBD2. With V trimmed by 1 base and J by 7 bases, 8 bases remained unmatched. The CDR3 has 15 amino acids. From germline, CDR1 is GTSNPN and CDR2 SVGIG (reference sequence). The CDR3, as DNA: TGTGCCTGGAGTGGGGTAGCGGGGGGGCTTGGGACCCAGTACTTC. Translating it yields CAWSGVAGGLGTQYF.

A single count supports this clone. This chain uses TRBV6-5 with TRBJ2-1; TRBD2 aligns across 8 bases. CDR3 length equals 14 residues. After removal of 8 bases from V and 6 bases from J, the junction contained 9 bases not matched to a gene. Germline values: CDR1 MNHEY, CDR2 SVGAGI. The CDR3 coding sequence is TGTGCCAGCGGTGCCGGGGGGGGTGTCAATGAGCAGTTCTTC. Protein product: CASGAGGGVNEQFF.

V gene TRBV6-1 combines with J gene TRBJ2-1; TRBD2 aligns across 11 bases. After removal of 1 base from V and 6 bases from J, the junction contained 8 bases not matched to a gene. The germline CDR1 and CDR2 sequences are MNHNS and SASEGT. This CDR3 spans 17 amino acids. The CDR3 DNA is TGTGCCAGCAGTGAAGGGGCTAGCGGGGGGTTTTTCAATGAGCAGTTCTTC. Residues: CASSEGASGGFFNEQFF.

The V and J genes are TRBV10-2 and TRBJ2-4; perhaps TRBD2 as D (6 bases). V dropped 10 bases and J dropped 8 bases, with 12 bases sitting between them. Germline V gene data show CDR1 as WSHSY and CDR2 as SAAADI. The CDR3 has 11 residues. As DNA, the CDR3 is TGCGCCACTCGGGAGAGGCACATTCAGTACTTC. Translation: CATRERHIQYF.

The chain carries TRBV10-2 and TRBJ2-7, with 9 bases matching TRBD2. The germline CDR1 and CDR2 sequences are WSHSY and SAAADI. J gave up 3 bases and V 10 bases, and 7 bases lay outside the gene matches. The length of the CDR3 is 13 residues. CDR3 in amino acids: CATGQRGDYEQYF. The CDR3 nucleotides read TGCGCCACGGGGCAGCGGGGGGACTACGAGCAGTACTTC.

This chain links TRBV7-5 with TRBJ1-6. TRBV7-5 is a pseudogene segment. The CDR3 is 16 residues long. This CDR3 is CARSLVPAGYLLPLHF. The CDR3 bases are TGTGCCAGAAGCTTAGTACCAGCCGGGTACCTATTACCCCTCCACTTT.

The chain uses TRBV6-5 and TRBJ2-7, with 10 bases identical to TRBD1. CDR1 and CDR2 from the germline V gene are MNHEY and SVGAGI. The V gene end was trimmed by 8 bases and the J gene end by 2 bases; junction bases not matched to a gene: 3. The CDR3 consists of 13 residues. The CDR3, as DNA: TGTGCCAGCCGTGGGACAGGGGCCTACGAGCAGTACTTC. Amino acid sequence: CASRGTGAYEQYF.

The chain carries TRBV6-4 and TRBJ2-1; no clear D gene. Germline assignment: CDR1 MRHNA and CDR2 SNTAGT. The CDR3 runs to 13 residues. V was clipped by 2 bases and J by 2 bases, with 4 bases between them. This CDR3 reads CASSDGTYNEQFF. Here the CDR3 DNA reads TGTGCCAGCAGTGACGGGACCTACAATGAGCAGTTCTTC.

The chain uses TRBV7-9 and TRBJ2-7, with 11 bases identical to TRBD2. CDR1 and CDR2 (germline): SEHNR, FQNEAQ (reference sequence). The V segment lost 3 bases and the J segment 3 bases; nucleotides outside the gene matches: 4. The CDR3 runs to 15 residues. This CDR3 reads CASSFASGRIYEQYF. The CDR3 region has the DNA TGTGCCAGCAGCTTCGCTAGCGGGAGGATCTACGAGCAGTACTTC.

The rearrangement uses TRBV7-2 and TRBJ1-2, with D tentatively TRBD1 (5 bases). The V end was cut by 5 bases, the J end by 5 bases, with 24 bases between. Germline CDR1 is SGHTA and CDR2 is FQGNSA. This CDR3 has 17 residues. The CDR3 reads CASSPGGGAPGIYGYTF. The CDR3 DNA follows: TGTGCCAGCAGCCCCGGGGGGGGTGCCCCGGGGATTTATGGCTACACCTTC.

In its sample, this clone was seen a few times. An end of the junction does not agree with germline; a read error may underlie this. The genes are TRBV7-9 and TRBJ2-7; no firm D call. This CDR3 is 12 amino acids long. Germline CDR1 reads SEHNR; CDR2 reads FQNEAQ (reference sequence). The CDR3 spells CASSSPGTMGHF. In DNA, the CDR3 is TGTGCCAGCAGCTCACCGGGCACTATGGGCCACTTC. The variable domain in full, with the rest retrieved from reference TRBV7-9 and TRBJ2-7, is DTGVSQNPRHKITKRGQNVTFRCDPISEHNRLYWYRQTLGQGPEFLTYFQNEAQLEKSRLLSDRFSAERPKGSFSTLEIQRTEQGDSAMYLCASSSPGTMGHFGPGTRLTVT.

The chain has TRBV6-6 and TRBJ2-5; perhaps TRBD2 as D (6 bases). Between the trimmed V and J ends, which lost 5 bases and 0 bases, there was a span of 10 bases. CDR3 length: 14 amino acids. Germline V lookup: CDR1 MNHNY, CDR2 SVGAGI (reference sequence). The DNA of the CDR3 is TGTGCCAGCAGTCCCGGGACTCACCAAGAGACCCAGTACTTC. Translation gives CASSPGTHQETQYF.

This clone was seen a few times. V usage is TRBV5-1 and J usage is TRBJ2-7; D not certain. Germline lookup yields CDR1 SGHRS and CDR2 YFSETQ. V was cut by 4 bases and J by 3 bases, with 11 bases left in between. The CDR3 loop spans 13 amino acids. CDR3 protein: CASSPLHFYEQYF. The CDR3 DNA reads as TGCGCCAGCAGCCCCCTTCACTTCTACGAGCAGTACTTC. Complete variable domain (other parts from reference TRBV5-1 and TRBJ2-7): KAGVTQTPRYLIKTRGQQVTLSCSPISGHRSVSWYQQTPGQGLQFLFEYFSETQRNKGNFPGRFSGRQFSNSRSEMNVSTLELGDSALYLCASSPLHFYEQYFGPGTRLTVT.

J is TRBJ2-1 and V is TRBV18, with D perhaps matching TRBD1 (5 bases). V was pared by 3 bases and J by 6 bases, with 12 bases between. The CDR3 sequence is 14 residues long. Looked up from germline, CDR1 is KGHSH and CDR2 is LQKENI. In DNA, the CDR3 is TGTGCCAGCTCACCCTTGACAGCGAGCAATGAGCAGTTCTTC. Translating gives CASSPLTASNEQFF.